These T cell receptor beta chains were read from a single sample in a study of cytomegalovirus exposure and HLA in healthy donors. Measured with immunoSEQ multiplex PCR; TCRdb has only the in-frame clones, and not every one. Among 250,000 to 350,000 clones listed, more than 80% were seen once. Sequenced: PBMCs. The receptors come from a man aged 40-55 years in good health and CMV-seropositive. The CDR3 runs from the conserved cysteine through the conserved F or W.

V: TRBV7-8
CDR3: CASSPLRGRTEAFF

V: TRBV19
CDR3: CASISDRNYGYTF

V: TRBV2
CDR3: CASSEGGRAGGELFF

V: TRBV9
CDR3: CASSVGQGFTEAFF

V: TRBV7-2
CDR3: CASSLSQGNGYTF

V: TRBV5-1
CDR3: CASSPPPGQGIHEQYF

V: TRBV2
CDR3: CASRQTAFNSPLHF

V: TRBV19
CDR3: CASSSRDRGFFHEQYF

V: TRBV12-5
CDR3: CASGLASFGIGELFF

V: TRBV27
CDR3: CASSLTGLASYEQYF

V: TRBV7-9
CDR3: CASSSGSGGTDTQYF

V: TRBV4-1
CDR3: CASSQDRQGDGYTF

V: TRBV11-3
CDR3: CASSQQGGNTDTQYF

V: TRBV7-9
CDR3: CASSIGTVYGYTF

V: TRBV19
CDR3: CASSILLAGGADTQYF

V: TRBV7-9
CDR3: CASSPDITYEQYF

V: TRBV19
CDR3: CASRGLAGEYNEQFF

V: TRBV19
CDR3: CASTPSGRALDEQFF

V: TRBV9
CDR3: CASSVAASGRTGELFF

V: TRBV11-2
CDR3: CASSPVAGGDYNEQFF

V: TRBV21-1
CDR3: CASSVQRAGERNEQYF

V: TRBV19
CDR3: CASSALQGYQPQHF

V: TRBV2
CDR3: CASRDRGNSPLHF

V: TRBV5-1
CDR3: CASSLARQNEQYF

V: TRBV27
CDR3: CASSYETRNEQFF

V: TRBV6-5
CDR3: CASSEGRGSEAFF

V: TRBV4-1
CDR3: CASSQESTGMAGANVLTF

V: TRBV6-6
CDR3: CASRPGHPSYEQYF

V: TRBV29-1
CDR3: CSVEVPWGPSLEQFF

V: TRBV6-5
CDR3: CASSYSPTPNQPQHF

V: TRBV6-5
CDR3: CASRGLAGEYEQYF

V: TRBV18
CDR3: CASSPSGSTDTQYF

V: TRBV5-1
CDR3: CASSLGLARPYEQYF

V: TRBV5-4
CDR3: CASSSLGQGANREQYF

V: TRBV19
CDR3: CASSREKFSNQPQHF

V: TRBV7-9
CDR3: CASSPEADPDTQYF

V: TRBV2
CDR3: CASSPRFGREFF

V: TRBV19
CDR3: CASSRLAGAKETQYF

V: TRBV7-2
CDR3: CASSPRVGRAYEQYF

V: TRBV9
CDR3: CASSDTHPGSANEKLFF

V: TRBV9
CDR3: CASSRSGNTIYF

V: TRBV7-9
CDR3: CASSFALAGSTDTQYF

V: TRBV11-2
CDR3: CASSPETPDSYSGNTIYF

V: TRBV30
CDR3: CAWSASQEGKLFF

V: TRBV27
CDR3: CASSLSGAYTEAFF

V: TRBV2
CDR3: CASSLSGSSTDTQYF

V: TRBV19
CDR3: CASSAGTGLAYEQYF

V: TRBV30
CDR3: CAWSVPRGLPQPQHF

V: TRBV6-5
CDR3: CASMGRGKGNYGYTF

V: TRBV27
CDR3: CASSFASGSSYEQYF

V: TRBV7-9
CDR3: CASSSGQPNTEAFF

V: TRBV9
CDR3: CASSQPRGRGYNEQFF